The clone carrying this T cell receptor (beta chain) was seen ten or more times. Its cognate antigen is unknown. These data come from a study of T-cell memory formation after mild COVID-19. Overall study results and limits: CD4+ bias marked clones expanding day 15 to 37, unlike balanced contracting clones. Detection of some responders pre-infection suggested pre-existing cross-reactive memory T cells participated.

From the 5' RACE reads, TCRdb called clonotypes with MiXCR, one entry per CDR3 protein. There are 400,000 or so distinct CDR3 sequences in the sample; approximately 20% occur only once, and 8.4% lies in the top ten. The CDR3 runs to 14 residues. V was trimmed by 2 bases and J by 4 bases, leaving 11 bases between them. Germline lookup yields CDR1 SGHTA and CDR2 FQGNSA. The clonotype was recovered from an adult woman who had mild COVID-19 (a few samples of this study predate the infection). Cell type and time point are not known. Specimen: PBMCs or a T cell subset sorted from them (not recorded which). The V call is TRBV7-2, the J call TRBJ1-2, with D unclear. The CDR3 region is CASSLIQLGYGYTF. CDR3 in DNA: TGTGCCAGCAGCTTAATCCAGCTAGGCTATGGCTACACCTTC.